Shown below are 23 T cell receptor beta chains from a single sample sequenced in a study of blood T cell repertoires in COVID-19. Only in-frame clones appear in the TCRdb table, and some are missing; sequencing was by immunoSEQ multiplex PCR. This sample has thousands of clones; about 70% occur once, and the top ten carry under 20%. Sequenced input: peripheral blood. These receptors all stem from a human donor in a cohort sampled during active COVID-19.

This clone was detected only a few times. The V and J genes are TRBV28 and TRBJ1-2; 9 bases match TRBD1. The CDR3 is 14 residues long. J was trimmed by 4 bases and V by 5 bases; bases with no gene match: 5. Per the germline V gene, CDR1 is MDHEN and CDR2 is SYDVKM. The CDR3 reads CASSPGTGPYGYTF. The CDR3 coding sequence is TGTGCCAGCAGTCCCGGGACAGGGCCCTATGGCTACACCTTC.

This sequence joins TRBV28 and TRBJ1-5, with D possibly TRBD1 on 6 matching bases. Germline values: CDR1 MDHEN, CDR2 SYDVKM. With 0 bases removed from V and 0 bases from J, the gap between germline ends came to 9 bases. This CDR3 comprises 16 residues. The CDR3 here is CASSLWTGDSNQPQHF. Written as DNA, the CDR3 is TGTGCCAGCAGTTTATGGACAGGCGATAGCAATCAGCCCCAGCATTTT.

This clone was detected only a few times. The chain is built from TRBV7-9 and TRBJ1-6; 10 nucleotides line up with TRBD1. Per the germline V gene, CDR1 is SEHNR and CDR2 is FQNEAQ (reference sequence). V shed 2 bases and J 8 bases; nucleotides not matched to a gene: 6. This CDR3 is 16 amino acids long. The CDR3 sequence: CASSLRSGTGDSPLHF. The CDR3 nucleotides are TGTGCCAGCAGCTTAAGGTCCGGGACAGGGGATTCACCCCTCCACTTT.

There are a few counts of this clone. This chain's CDR3 is CASSQELSGRLNNEQFF. The CDR3 DNA is TGTGCCAGCAGCCAAGAATTAAGCGGGAGGTTAAACAATGAGCAGTTCTTC. V is TRBV3-1 (or the pseudogene TRBV3-2) and J is TRBJ2-1, with 9 bases matching TRBD2. CDR3 size: 17 residues. CDR1 is LGHDT and CDR2 is YNNKEL in the germline V gene (reference sequence). V was clipped by 0 bases and J by 5 bases; unmatched bases: 8.

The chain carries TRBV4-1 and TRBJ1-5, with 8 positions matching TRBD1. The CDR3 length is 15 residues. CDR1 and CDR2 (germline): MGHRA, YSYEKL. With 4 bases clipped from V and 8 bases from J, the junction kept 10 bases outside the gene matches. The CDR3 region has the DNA TGCGCCAGCAGCCTCGGACAGGGAGAAGCGGAGCCCCAGCATTTT. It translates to CASSLGQGEAEPQHF.

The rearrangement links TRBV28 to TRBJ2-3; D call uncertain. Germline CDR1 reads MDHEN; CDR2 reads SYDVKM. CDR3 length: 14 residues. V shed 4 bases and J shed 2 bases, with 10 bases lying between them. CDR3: CASSSGFSTDTQYF. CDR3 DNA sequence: TGTGCCAGCAGTTCTGGCTTTTCCACAGATACGCAGTATTTT.

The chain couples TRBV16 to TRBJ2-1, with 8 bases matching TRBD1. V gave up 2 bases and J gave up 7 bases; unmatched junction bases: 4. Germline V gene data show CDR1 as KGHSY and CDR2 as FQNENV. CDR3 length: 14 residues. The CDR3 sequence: CASSQITGGNEQFF. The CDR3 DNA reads TGTGCCAGCAGCCAAATAACAGGGGGTAATGAGCAGTTCTTC.

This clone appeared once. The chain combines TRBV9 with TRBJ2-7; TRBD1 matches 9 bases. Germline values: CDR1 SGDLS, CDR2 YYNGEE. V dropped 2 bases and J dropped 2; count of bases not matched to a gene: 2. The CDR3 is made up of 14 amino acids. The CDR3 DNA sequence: TGTGCCAGCAGCGTGACAGGGGGGCCCTACGAGCAGTACTTC. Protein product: CASSVTGGPYEQYF.

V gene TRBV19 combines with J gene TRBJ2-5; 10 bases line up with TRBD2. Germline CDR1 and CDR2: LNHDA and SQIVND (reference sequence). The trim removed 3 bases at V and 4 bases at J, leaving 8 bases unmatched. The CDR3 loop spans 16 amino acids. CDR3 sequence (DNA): TGTGCCAGTAGTATGACTAGCGGGTCGGTAGCAGAGACCCAGTACTTC. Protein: CASSMTSGSVAETQYF.

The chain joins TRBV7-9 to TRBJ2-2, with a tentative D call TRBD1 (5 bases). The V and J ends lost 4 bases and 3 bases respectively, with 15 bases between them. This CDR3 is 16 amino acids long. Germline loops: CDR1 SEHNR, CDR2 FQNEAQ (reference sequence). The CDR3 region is CASSSTRRADTGELFF. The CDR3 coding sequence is TGTGCCAGCAGCTCGACTCGCAGGGCAGACACCGGGGAGCTGTTTTTT. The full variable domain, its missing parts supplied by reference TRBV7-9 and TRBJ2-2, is DTGVSQNPRHKITKRGQNVTFRCDPISEHNRLYWYRQTLGQGPEFLTYFQNEAQLEKSRLLSDRFSAERPKGSFSTLEIQRTEQGDSAMYLCASSSTRRADTGELFFGEGSRLTVL.

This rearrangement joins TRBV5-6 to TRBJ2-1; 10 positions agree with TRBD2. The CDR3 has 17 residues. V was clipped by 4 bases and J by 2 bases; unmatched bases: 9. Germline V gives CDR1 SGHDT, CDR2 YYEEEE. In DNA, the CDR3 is TGTGCCAGCAGCCCAGATACTAGCGGGAACCCCTACAATGAGCAGTTCTTC. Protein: CASSPDTSGNPYNEQFF.

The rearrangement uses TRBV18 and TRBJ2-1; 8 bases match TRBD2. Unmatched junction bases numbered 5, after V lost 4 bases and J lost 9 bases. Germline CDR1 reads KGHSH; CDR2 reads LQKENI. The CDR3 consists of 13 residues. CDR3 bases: TGTGCCAGCTCACTCGGACTAGCAAGTGAGCAGTTCTTC. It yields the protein CASSLGLASEQFF.

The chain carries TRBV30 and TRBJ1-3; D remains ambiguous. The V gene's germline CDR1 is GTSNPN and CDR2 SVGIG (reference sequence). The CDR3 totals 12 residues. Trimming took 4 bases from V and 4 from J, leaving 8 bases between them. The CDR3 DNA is TGTGCCTGGAAGAGGTCCGGAAACACCATATATTTT. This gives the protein CAWKRSGNTIYF.

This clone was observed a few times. CDR3 nucleotides: TGTGCCAGCAGCTTACTCGGACAGGTCGTCTCTGGAAACACCATATATTTT. This codes for CASSLLGQVVSGNTIYF. This chain uses TRBV7-9 with TRBJ1-3, with 7 bases matching TRBD1. Germline V lookup: CDR1 SEHNR, CDR2 FQNEAQ (reference sequence). CDR3 length equals 17 residues. V gave up 2 bases and J gave up 0 bases; unmatched junction bases: 7.

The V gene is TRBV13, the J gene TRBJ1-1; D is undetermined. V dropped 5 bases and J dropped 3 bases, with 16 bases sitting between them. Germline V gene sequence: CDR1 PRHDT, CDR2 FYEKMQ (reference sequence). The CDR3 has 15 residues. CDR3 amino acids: CASSPRGGRYTEAFF. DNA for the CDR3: TGTGCCAGCAGCCCTCGGGGAGGGCGCTACACTGAAGCTTTCTTT.

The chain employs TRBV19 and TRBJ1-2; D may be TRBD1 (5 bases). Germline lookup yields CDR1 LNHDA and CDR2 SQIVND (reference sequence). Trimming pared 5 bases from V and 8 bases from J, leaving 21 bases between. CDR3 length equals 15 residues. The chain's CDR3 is CASSFDRQGRLGYTF. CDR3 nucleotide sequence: TGTGCCAGTAGTTTCGACCGGCAGGGCCGACTCGGCTACACCTTC.

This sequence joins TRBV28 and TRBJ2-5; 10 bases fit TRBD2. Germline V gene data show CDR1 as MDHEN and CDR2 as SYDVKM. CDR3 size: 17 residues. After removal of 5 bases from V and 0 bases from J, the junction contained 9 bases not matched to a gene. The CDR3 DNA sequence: TGTGCCAGCAGTCCCGTGGGCCTAGCGGGAGACCAAGAGACCCAGTACTTC. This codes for CASSPVGLAGDQETQYF.

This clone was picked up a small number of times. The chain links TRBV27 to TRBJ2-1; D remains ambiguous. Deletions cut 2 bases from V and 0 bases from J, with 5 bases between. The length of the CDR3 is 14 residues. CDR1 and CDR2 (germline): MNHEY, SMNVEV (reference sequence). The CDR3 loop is CASSLEISYNEQFF. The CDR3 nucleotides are TGTGCCAGCAGTTTAGAGATCTCCTACAATGAGCAGTTCTTC.

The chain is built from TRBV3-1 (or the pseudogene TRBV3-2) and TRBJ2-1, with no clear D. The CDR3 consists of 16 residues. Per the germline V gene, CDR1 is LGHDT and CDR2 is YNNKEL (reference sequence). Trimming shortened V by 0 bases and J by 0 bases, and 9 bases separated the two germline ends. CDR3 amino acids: CASSQDGRSSYNEQFF. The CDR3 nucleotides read TGTGCCAGCAGCCAAGATGGGCGAAGCTCCTACAATGAGCAGTTCTTC.

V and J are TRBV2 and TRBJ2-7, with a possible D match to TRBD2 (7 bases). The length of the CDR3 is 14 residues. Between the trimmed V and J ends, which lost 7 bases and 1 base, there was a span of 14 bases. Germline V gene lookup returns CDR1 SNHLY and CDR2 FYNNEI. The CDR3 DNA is TGTGCCAGCACCGACGGGGGGCTTTCCTACGAGCAGTACTTC. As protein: CASTDGGLSYEQYF.

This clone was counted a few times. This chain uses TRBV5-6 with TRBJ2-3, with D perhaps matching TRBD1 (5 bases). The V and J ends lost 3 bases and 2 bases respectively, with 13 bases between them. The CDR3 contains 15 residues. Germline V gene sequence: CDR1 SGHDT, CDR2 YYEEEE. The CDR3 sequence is CASSSSGFITDTQYF. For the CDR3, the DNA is TGTGCCAGCAGCTCCTCAGGGTTCATCACAGATACGCAGTATTTT.

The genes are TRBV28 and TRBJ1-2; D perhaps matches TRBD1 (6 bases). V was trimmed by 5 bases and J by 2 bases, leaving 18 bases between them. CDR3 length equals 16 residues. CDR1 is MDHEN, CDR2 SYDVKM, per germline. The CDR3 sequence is CASSPTGQTLNYGYTF. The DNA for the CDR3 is TGTGCCAGCAGTCCAACCGGACAGACATTAAACTATGGCTACACCTTC.

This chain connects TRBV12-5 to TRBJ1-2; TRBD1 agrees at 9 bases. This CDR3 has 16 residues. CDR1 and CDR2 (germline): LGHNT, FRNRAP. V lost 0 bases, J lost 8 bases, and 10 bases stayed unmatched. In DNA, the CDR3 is TGTGCTAGTGGTTTGGTCCAATACGGACAGGGGCGCGGCTACACCTTC. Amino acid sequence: CASGLVQYGQGRGYTF.